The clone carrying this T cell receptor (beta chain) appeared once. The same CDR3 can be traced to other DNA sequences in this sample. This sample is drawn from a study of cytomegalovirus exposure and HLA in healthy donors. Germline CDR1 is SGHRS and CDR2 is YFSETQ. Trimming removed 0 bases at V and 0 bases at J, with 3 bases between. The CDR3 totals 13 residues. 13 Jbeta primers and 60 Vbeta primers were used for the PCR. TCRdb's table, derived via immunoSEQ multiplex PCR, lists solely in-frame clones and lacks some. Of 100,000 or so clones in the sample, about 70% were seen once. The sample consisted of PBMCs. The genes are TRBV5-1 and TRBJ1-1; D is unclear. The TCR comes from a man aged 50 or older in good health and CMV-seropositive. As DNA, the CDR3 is TGCGCCAGCAGCTTGGCGGTGAACACTGAAGCTTTCTTT. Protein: CASSLAVNTEAFF.